This T cell receptor beta chain was sequenced during a study of blood T cell repertoires in COVID-19. Study-wide background: Acute and convalescent COVID-19 samples came from the United States, Italy and Spain. T cells, B-cell-depleted T cells, or PBMCs provided the cDNA or gDNA that served as material.

Germline V gene lookup returns CDR1 SNHLY and CDR2 FYNNEI. Trimming cost V 5 bases and J 9 bases, with 17 bases left between them. The CDR3 covers 14 residues. TCRdb's table, derived via immunoSEQ multiplex PCR, lists solely in-frame clones and lacks some. The sample consists of 90,000 or so clones, approximately 81% of them appearing once. Sequencing was carried out using peripheral blood. The TCR originated in a man at least 80 years old with active or convalescent COVID-19. This chain links TRBV2 with TRBJ1-5; possible D gene TRBD1, 6 bases. The CDR3 nucleotides are TGTGCCAGCAGTCGGGACAAGGGGATGCGGCCCCAGCATTTT. This translates into CASSRDKGMRPQHF.